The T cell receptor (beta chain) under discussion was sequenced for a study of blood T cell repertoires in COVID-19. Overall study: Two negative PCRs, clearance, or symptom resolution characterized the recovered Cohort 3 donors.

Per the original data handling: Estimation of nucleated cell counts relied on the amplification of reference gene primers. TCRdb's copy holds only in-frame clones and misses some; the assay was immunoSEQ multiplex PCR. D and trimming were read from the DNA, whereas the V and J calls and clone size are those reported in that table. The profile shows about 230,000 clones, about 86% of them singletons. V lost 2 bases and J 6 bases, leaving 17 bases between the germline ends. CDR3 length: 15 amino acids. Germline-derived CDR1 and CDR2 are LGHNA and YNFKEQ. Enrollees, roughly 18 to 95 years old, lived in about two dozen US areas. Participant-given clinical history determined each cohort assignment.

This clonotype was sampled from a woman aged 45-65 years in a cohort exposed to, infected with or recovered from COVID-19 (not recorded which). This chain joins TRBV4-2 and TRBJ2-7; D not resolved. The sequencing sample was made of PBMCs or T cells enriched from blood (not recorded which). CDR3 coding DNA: TGTGCCAGCAGCCAACCTCTAGATCTTATTGGCGAGCAGTACTTC. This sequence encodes CASSQPLDLIGEQYF.